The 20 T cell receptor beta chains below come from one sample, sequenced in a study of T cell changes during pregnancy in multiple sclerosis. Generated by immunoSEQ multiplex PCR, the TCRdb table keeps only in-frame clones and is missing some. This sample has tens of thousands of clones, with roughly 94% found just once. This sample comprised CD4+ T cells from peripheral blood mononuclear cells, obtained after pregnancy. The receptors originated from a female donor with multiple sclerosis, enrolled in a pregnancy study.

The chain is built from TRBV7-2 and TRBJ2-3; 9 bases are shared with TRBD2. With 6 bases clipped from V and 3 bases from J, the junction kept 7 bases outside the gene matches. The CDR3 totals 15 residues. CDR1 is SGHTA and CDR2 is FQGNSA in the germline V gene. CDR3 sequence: CASRISGSRTDTQYF. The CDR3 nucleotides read TGTGCCAGCAGGATTAGCGGGAGTCGTACAGATACGCAGTATTTT.

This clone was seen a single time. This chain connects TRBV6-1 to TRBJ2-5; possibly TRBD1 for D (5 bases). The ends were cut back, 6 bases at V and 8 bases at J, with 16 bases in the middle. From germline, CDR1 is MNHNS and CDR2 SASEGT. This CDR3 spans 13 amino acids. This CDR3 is CASSLRGWLTQYF. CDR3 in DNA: TGTGCCAGCAGCCTAAGGGGCTGGCTAACCCAGTACTTC.

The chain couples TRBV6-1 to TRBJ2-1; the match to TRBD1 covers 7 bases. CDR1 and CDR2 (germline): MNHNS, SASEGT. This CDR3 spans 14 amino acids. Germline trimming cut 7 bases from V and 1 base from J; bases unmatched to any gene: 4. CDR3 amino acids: CASMSGQSYNEQFF. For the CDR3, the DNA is TGTGCCAGCATGTCGGGACAGTCCTACAATGAGCAGTTCTTC.

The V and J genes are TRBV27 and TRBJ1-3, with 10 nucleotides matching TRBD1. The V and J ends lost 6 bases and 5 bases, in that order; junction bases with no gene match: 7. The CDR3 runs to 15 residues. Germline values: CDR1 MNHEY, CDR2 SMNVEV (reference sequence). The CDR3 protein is CASRKTGGIRNTIYF. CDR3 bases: TGTGCCAGCAGGAAGACAGGGGGCATAAGAAACACCATATATTTT.

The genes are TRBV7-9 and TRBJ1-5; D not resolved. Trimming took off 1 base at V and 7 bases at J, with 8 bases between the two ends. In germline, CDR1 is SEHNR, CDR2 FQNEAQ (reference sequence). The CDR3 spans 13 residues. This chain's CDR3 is CASSLGGGQPQHF. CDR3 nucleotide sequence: TGTGCCAGCAGCTTAGGAGGAGGGCAGCCCCAGCATTTT.

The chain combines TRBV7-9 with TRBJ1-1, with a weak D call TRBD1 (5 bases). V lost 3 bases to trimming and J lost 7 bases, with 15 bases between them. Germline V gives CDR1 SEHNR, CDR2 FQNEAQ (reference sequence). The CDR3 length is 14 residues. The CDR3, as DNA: TGTGCCAGCAGCTTTCCCAGGTACGACAGTGAAGCTTTCTTT. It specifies CASSFPRYDSEAFF.

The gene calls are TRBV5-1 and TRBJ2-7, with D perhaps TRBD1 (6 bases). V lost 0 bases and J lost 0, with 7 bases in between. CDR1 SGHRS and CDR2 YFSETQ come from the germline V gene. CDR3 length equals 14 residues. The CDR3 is CASSLAQGSYEQYF. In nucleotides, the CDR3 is TGCGCCAGCAGCTTGGCACAGGGCTCCTACGAGCAGTACTTC.

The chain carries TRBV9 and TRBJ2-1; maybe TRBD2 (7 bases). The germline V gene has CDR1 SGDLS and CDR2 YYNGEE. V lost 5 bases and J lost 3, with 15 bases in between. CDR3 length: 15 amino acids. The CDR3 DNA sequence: TGTGCCAGCAGTGGAGGGGGGGTAGTCTACAATGAGCAGTTCTTC. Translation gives CASSGGGVVYNEQFF. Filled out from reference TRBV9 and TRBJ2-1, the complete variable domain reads DSGVTQTPKHLITATGQRVTLRCSPRSGDLSVYWYQQSLDQGLQFLIQYYNGEERAKGNILERFSAQQFPDLHSELNLSSLELGDSALYFCASSGGGVVYNEQFFGPGTRLTVL.

CDR3 sequence: CASSFQGRGAEAFF. CDR3 DNA: TGTGCCAGCAGTTTCCAGGGTAGGGGCGCTGAAGCTTTCTTT. The J gene is TRBJ1-1, the V gene TRBV28; D might be TRBD1 (5 bases). CDR3 length: 14 amino acids. Deletions cut 3 bases from V and 6 bases from J, with 14 bases between. Germline V gene sequence: CDR1 MDHEN, CDR2 SYDVKM.

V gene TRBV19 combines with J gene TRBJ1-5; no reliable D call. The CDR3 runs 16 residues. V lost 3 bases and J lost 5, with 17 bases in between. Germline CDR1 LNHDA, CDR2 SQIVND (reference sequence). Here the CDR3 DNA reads TGTGCCAGTAGTATTATAGGCCCCCCGGGATATCAGCCCCAGCATTTT. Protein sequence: CASSIIGPPGYQPQHF.

CDR3 nucleotide sequence: TGTGCCAGCAGCTTAACAGGGGCCCAAGAGACCCAGTACTTC. This translates into CASSLTGAQETQYF. The chain joins TRBV5-4 to TRBJ2-5, with 7 nucleotides matching TRBD1. The CDR3 length is 14 residues. Germline CDR1 reads SGHNT; CDR2 reads YYREEE (reference sequence). V trimming: 2 bases; J trimming: 1 base; junction bases outside the gene matches: 2.

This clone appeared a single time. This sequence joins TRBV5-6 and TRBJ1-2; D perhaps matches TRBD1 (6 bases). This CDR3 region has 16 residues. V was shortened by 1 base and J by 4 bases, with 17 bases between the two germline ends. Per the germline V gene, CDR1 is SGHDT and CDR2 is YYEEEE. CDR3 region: CASSLTAGVFSYGYTF. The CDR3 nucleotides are TGTGCCAGCAGCTTGACCGCAGGGGTTTTTTCCTATGGCTACACCTTC.

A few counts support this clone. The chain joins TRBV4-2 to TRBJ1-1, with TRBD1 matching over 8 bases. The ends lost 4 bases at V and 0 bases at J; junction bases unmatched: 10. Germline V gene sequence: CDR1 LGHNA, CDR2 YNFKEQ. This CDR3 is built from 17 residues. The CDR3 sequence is CASSLGQGLGMNTEAFF. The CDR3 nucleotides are TGTGCCAGCAGCCTTGGACAGGGCCTCGGCATGAACACTGAAGCTTTCTTT.

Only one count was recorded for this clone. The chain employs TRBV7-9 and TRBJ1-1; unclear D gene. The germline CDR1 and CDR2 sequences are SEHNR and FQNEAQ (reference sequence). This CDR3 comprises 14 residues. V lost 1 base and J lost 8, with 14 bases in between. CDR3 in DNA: TGTGCCAGCAGCTTAGACCGTGGAGGGAGAGAAGCTTTCTTT. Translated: CASSLDRGGREAFF. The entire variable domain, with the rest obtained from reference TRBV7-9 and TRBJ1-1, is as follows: DTGVSQNPRHKITKRGQNVTFRCDPISEHNRLYWYRQTLGQGPEFLTYFQNEAQLEKSRLLSDRFSAERPKGSFSTLEIQRTEQGDSAMYLCASSLDRGGREAFFGQGTRLTVV.

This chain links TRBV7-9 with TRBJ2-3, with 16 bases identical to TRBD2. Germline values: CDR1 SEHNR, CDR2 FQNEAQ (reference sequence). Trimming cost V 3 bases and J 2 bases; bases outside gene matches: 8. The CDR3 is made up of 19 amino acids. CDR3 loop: CASSLGLAGGGTITDTQYF. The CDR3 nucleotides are TGTGCCAGCAGCTTGGGACTAGCGGGAGGGGGGACTATCACAGATACGCAGTATTTT.

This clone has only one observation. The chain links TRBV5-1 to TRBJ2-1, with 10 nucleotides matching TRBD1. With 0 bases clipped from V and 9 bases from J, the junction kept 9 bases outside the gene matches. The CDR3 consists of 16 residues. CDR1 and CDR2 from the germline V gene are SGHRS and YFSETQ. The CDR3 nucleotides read TGCGCCAGCAGCTTGGGAGGGACAGGGGTTGTGAGTGAGCAGTTCTTC. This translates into CASSLGGTGVVSEQFF.

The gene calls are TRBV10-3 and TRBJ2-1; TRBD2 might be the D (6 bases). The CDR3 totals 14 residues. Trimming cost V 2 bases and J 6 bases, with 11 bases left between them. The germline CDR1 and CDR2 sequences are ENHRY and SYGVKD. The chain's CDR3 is CAISERLASNEQFF. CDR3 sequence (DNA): TGTGCCATCAGTGAGCGTCTAGCGAGCAATGAGCAGTTCTTC.

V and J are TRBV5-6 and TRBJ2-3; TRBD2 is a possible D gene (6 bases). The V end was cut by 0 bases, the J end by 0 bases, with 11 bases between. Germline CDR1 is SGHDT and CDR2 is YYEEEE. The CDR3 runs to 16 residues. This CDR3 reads CASSLVSGFSTDTQYF. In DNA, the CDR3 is TGTGCCAGCAGCTTGGTCAGCGGGTTCAGCACAGATACGCAGTATTTT.

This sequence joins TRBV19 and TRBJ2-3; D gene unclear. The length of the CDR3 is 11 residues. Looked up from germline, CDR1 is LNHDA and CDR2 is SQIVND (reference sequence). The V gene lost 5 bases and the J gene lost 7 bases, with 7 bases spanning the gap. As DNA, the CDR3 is TGTGCCAGTAGTTTCAGAAATACGCAGTATTTT. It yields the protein CASSFRNTQYF.

The CDR3 sequence: CATSEPTGLAGAETQYF. DNA of the CDR3: TGTGCCACCAGCGAACCGACAGGACTAGCGGGAGCAGAGACCCAGTACTTC. The J gene is TRBJ2-5, the V gene TRBV15, with TRBD2 matching over 13 bases. The CDR3 is 17 amino acids. The V segment lost 5 bases and the J segment 4 bases; nucleotides outside the gene matches: 10. Germline V gene lookup returns CDR1 LNHNV and CDR2 YYDKDF (reference sequence).